Here is one T cell receptor beta chain with its context. Which antigen it targets is not known. No clone much larger than this one lies a single base away; base qualities are absent. This entry is derived from a study of control samples from healthy donors and cancer patients (dated by TCRdb to about 2020). Libraries were constructed by the immunoSEQ multiplex PCR assay. TCRdb's version of the immuneACCESS table is confined to in-frame rearrangements and falls short of the full clone set. An unresolved V gene accounts for under half of the shortfall where checked; the remainder is of unknown origin. The sample table shows about 230,000 clones, and roughly 82% are seen once. The ten largest clones take up roughly 14% of the sample. Sequenced material: PBMCs. The sequence derives from a woman between 55 and 75 years old with lung cancer.

CDR3 loop: CASSLPLDRGYNEQFF. Here is the DNA: TGTGCCAGCAGCTTGCCACTGGACAGGGGTTACAATGAGCAGTTCTTC. The chain links TRBV5-6 with TRBJ2-1, with 9 junctional bases fitting TRBD1. There are 16 amino acids in the CDR3, from cysteine to phenylalanine inclusive. The kept DNA is CDR3 alone, 48 bases in frame from the first base. Clipping removes 1 base from V and 4 bases from J, with 6 as the unmatched junction base count. As encoded in the germline V gene, CDR1 is SGHDT while CDR2 is YYEEEE.